Listed here are 8 T cell receptor beta chains from one sample, sequenced in a study of CD8 T cells in ankylosing spondylitis. TCRdb re-called the 5' RACE reads through MiXCR, storing one row per CDR3 protein. The profile shows around 180,000 distinct CDR3 sequences, 10% to 15% of them singletons. Sequenced material: blood, either unsorted or a sorted T cell fraction (not recorded which). The receptors originated from a female donor with ankylosing spondylitis or in good health (not recorded which).

This clonotype was picked up many times. This chain joins TRBV5-1 and TRBJ1-1, with D possibly TRBD1 on 5 matching bases. CDR1 SGHRS and CDR2 YFSETQ come from the germline V gene. This CDR3 is 14 amino acids long. Between the trimmed V and J ends, which lost 0 bases and 5 bases, there was a span of 11 bases. CDR3 residues: CASSLEGTTTEAFF. DNA for the CDR3: TGCGCCAGCAGCTTGGAAGGGACTACGACTGAAGCTTTCTTT.

This clonotype was picked up many times. The chain links TRBV10-3 to TRBJ2-7, with TRBD2 matching over 10 bases. With 2 bases clipped from V and 4 bases from J, the junction kept 8 bases outside the gene matches. The CDR3 totals 16 residues. Germline-derived CDR1 and CDR2 are ENHRY and SYGVKD. CDR3 loop: CAISEARTSGVYEQYF. The CDR3 DNA reads TGTGCCATCAGTGAGGCCCGGACTAGCGGCGTGTACGAGCAGTACTTC.

This chain joins TRBV7-2 and TRBJ2-7, with a possible D match to TRBD2 (6 bases). The germline V gene has CDR1 SGHTA and CDR2 FQGNSA. The CDR3 length is 14 residues. V dropped 2 bases and J dropped 3 bases, with 11 bases sitting between them. The CDR3 protein is CASSLLTGDYEQYF. CDR3 nucleotide sequence: TGTGCCAGCAGCTTATTAACGGGAGACTACGAGCAGTACTTC.

The chain is built from TRBV5-1 and TRBJ2-5, with 8 positions matching TRBD1. The germline V gene has CDR1 SGHRS and CDR2 YFSETQ. V was clipped by 2 bases and J by 0 bases; unmatched bases: 3. The CDR3 length is 15 residues. The CDR3 reads CASSLQGVYQETQYF. CDR3 nucleotides: TGCGCCAGCAGCTTACAGGGGGTGTACCAAGAGACCCAGTACTTC.

This clonotype has ten or more counts. The rearrangement links TRBV12-3 or TRBV12-4 to TRBJ2-3; 10 nucleotides agree with TRBD1. The CDR3 has 17 residues. V lost 5 bases and J lost 4; bases outside the gene matches: 12. The CDR3 region is CASSTLRDRGLSDTQYF. CDR3 bases: TGTGCCAGCAGTACTCTCCGGGACAGGGGCCTATCAGATACGCAGTATTTT.

As for this clonotype: Given a much more abundant clone one base away, this may be a read error. The V gene is TRBV12-3 or TRBV12-4, the J gene TRBJ2-1, with 7 positions matching TRBD2. V gave up 6 bases and J gave up 6 bases; unmatched junction bases: 17. This CDR3 contains 17 residues. CDR3 sequence reads: CASRQGPVGGPGNEQFF. The DNA of the CDR3 is TGTGCCAGCAGACAAGGTCCGGTGGGAGGGCCGGGCAATGAGCAGTTCTTC.

There are many counts of this clonotype. The chain couples TRBV5-5 to TRBJ1-5, with 7 bases matching TRBD1. This CDR3 is built from 17 residues. V gave up 1 base and J gave up 3 bases; unmatched junction bases: 10. CDR1 SGHKS and CDR2 YYEKEE come from the germline V gene (reference sequence). As DNA, the CDR3 is TGTGCCAGCAGCTTGTCTTTTCAGGGGGTAGTCAATCAGCCCCAGCATTTT. This translates into CASSLSFQGVVNQPQHF.

This clonotype has a handful of counts. V usage is TRBV12-3 or TRBV12-4 and J usage is TRBJ1-1; D not resolved. The CDR3 extends over 11 amino acids. The V end lost 5 bases, the J end lost 4 bases, and 5 bases lay between the germline ends. The CDR3 DNA reads as TGTGCCAGCAGTCCCGTCACTGAAGCTTTCTTT. Translation: CASSPVTEAFF.